Listed below are T cell receptor beta chains from one sample, sequenced in a study of cytomegalovirus exposure and HLA in healthy donors. Here immunoSEQ multiplex PCR was the method, and the copy in TCRdb shows in-frame clones only, minus some. The data show roughly 100,000 clones, nearly 15% seen once. The specimen was PBMCs. These receptors all come from a female donor in good health and CMV-seronegative. Both conserved end residues are part of each CDR3. D genes are given only for firm matches. Clone size appears in some rows only: once, few, many, or a class for an expanded clone.

>-|TRBV10-3|TRBJ1-1|-
CAISDGGDEAFF
TGTGCCATCAGTGACGGGGGGGATGAAGCTTTCTTT
>-|TRBV5-6|TRBJ1-1|-
CASNWGGRNTEAFF
TGTGCCAGCAACTGGGGGGGACGGAACACTGAAGCTTTCTTT
>-|TRBV19|TRBJ2-7|-
CASSFPGTEVYEQYF
TGTGCCAGTAGTTTTCCCGGGACTGAAGTCTACGAGCAGTACTTC
>TRBD1|TRBV5-8|TRBJ2-3|-
CASSWDRGTDTQYF
TGTGCCAGCAGCTGGGACAGGGGCACAGATACGCAGTATTTT
>TRBD1|TRBV19|TRBJ1-2|few
CATRSTGNYGYTF
TGTGCCACCCGATCGACAGGGAACTATGGCTACACCTTC
>-|TRBV10-3|TRBJ1-2|-
CAISAPGDNYGYTF
TGTGCCATCTCGGCTCCAGGGGACAACTATGGCTACACCTTC
>-|TRBV2|TRBJ2-1|-
CASRMGGAGWGNEQFF
TGTGCCAGCAGGATGGGTGGGGCAGGGTGGGGCAATGAGCAGTTCTTC
>-|TRBV7-2|TRBJ1-2|few
CASSLGTVSGYTF
TGTGCCAGCAGCTTAGGTACGGTTTCTGGCTACACCTTC
>-|TRBV30|TRBJ1-1|-
CAWSPLRLMNTEAFF
TGTGCCTGGAGTCCCCTCAGGCTCATGAACACTGAAGCTTTCTTT
>TRBD2|TRBV19|TRBJ2-7|-
CASKREGSYEQYF
TGTGCCAGTAAGCGGGAGGGCTCCTACGAGCAGTACTTC
>-|TRBV4-1|TRBJ1-1|few
CASSQDFRGLTEAFF
TGCGCCAGCAGCCAAGATTTCCGGGGTCTCACTGAAGCTTTCTTT
>TRBD1|TRBV7-9|TRBJ2-7|few
CASSPPGTGTYEQYF
TGTGCCAGCAGCCCACCCGGGACAGGGACCTACGAGCAGTACTTC
>TRBD1|TRBV6-6|TRBJ2-1|few
CASTYSSTGGGSEQFF
TGTGCCAGCACTTACAGTTCTACAGGGGGCGGATCTGAGCAGTTCTTC
>TRBD2|TRBV28|TRBJ2-2|few
CASSFRLAGGLNTGELFF
TGTGCCAGCAGTTTCAGGCTAGCGGGGGGGTTGAACACCGGGGAGCTGTTTTTT
>TRBD1|TRBV14|TRBJ1-1|few
CASSQSWDGTGNSNTEAFF
TGTGCCAGCAGCCAGAGCTGGGATGGGACAGGGAATTCGAACACTGAAGCTTTCTTT
>TRBD1|TRBV10-2|TRBJ1-5|-
CASRGQGINQPQHF
TGCGCCAGCAGAGGACAGGGTATCAATCAGCCCCAGCATTTT
>-|TRBV10-3|TRBJ1-5|few
CAISEGQGGGQPQHF
TGTGCCATCAGTGAAGGGCAGGGAGGAGGGCAGCCCCAGCATTTT
>-|TRBV9|TRBJ1-4|few
CASSLGEGNGEKLFF
TGTGCCAGCAGCCTCGGGGAGGGGAACGGTGAAAAACTGTTTTTT
>TRBD1|TRBV4-1|TRBJ1-1|-
CASSQVLGQGARGTEAFF
TGCGCCAGCAGCCAAGTCTTGGGACAGGGGGCCCGAGGCACTGAAGCTTTCTTT
>-|TRBV14|TRBJ2-7|few
CASSPSLGGHYEQYF
TGTGCCAGCAGCCCCTCTCTAGGCGGGCACTACGAGCAGTACTTC
>-|TRBV19|TRBJ1-5|few
CASSIRVPGNQPQHF
TGTGCCAGTAGTATACGGGTACCGGGCAATCAGCCCCAGCATTTT
>TRBD1|TRBV7-2|TRBJ2-7|-
CASSPGTGGGIREQYF
TGTGCCAGCAGCCCAGGGACAGGGGGAGGGATTCGGGAGCAGTACTTC
>-|TRBV4-3|TRBJ2-5|-
CASSRWPSETQYF
TGCGCCAGCAGCCGCTGGCCTAGCGAAACCCAGTACTTC
>-|TRBV27|TRBJ2-1|few
CASSLNRHNEQFF
TGTGCCAGCAGTTTAAACAGACACAATGAGCAGTTCTTC
>TRBD1|TRBV28|TRBJ2-7|-
CASTYPGQGHEQYF
TGTGCCAGCACTTATCCGGGACAGGGACACGAGCAGTACTTC
>-|TRBV4-1|TRBJ2-5|-
CASSQRETQYF
TGCGCCAGCAGCCAACGGGAGACCCAGTACTTC
>TRBD1|TRBV11-3|TRBJ2-1|-
CASSPDRGPYNEQFF
TGTGCCAGCAGTCCAGACAGGGGGCCCTACAATGAGCAGTTCTTC
>TRBD1|TRBV4-2|TRBJ1-1|-
CASSPSRGHTEAFF
TGTGCCAGCAGCCCCTCCAGGGGGCACACTGAAGCTTTCTTT
>-|TRBV2|TRBJ1-6|few
CASSEASLNSPLHF
TGTGCCAGCAGTGAAGCGAGCCTTAATTCACCCCTCCACTTT
>TRBD2|TRBV19|TRBJ2-7|-
CASSGRDYYEQYF
TGTGCCAGTAGTGGCAGGGACTACTACGAGCAGTACTTC
>-|TRBV6-1|TRBJ2-7|-
CASSEAFKLAYEQYF
TGTGCCAGCAGTGAAGCATTTAAGCTAGCCTACGAGCAGTACTTC
>TRBD2|TRBV4-1|TRBJ2-1|few
CASSQLPLAGTTSEQFF
TGCGCCAGCAGCCAACTGCCCTTAGCGGGGACGACGAGTGAGCAGTTCTTC
>-|TRBV6-5|TRBJ2-7|-
CASNPRPGYEQYF
TGTGCCAGCAACCCCCGGCCAGGCTACGAGCAGTACTTC
>-|TRBV18|TRBJ2-5|-
CASSEPEETQYF
TGTGCCAGCTCGGAGCCAGAAGAGACCCAGTACTTC
>-|TRBV5-1|TRBJ2-7|few
CASSLAGGLMVHEQYF
TGCGCCAGCAGCTTGGCCGGAGGCTTGATGGTCCACGAGCAGTACTTC
>TRBD2|TRBV6-5|TRBJ2-3|few
CASSYSGGFGDTQYF
TGTGCCAGCAGTTACTCGGGAGGGTTCGGGGATACGCAGTATTTT
>-|TRBV29-1|TRBJ1-1|-
CSVAFTGEAFF
TGCAGCGTGGCCTTTACGGGTGAAGCTTTCTTT
>-|TRBV15|TRBJ2-2|few
CATSRDTLGQDTGELFF
TGTGCCACCAGCAGAGATACACTAGGGCAAGACACCGGGGAGCTGTTTTTT
>TRBD2|TRBV7-2|TRBJ2-5|few
CASRLAGGRETQYF
TGTGCCAGCAGACTAGCGGGAGGCCGAGAGACCCAGTACTTC
>TRBD2|TRBV6-5|TRBJ2-7|-
CSSGRANEQYF
TGTTCAAGCGGGAGGGCCAACGAGCAGTACTTC
>TRBD2|TRBV5-4|TRBJ2-1|-
CASSLVASGGYNEQFF
TGTGCCAGCAGCTTGGTAGCCAGCGGGGGGTACAATGAGCAGTTCTTC
>TRBD2|TRBV19|TRBJ2-3|few
CASSPRRGGSEDTQYF
TGTGCCAGTAGTCCGAGACGGGGGGGCTCCGAAGATACGCAGTATTTT
>TRBD2|TRBV6-6|TRBJ2-1|-
CATQRGEYNEQFF
TGTGCCACCCAGCGGGGAGAATACAATGAGCAGTTCTTC
>-|TRBV6-5|TRBJ1-5|-
CASSYSWGQGNQPQHF
TGTGCCAGCAGTTACTCGTGGGGGCAAGGCAATCAGCCCCAGCATTTT
>-|TRBV30|TRBJ1-2|few
CAWSLTRGEAGYTF
TGTGCCTGGAGTCTAACCCGGGGAGAGGCTGGCTACACCTTC
>-|TRBV28|TRBJ2-5|-
CASRLQETQYF
TGTGCCAGCAGACTTCAAGAGACCCAGTACTTC
>-|TRBV11-2|TRBJ1-3|-
CASSLAAGSGNTIYF
TGTGCCAGCAGCTTGGCCGCAGGGTCTGGAAACACCATATATTTT
>-|TRBV5-1|TRBJ2-2|few
CASSLADRPSGELFF
TGCGCCAGCAGCTTGGCCGACAGACCTTCCGGGGAGCTGTTTTTT
>-|TRBV7-2|TRBJ2-1|few
CASSPGPGVLYNEQFF
TGTGCCAGCAGCCCAGGGCCGGGGGTCCTCTACAATGAGCAGTTCTTC